The TCR beta chain described here comes from a study of metastatic and nonmetastatic thyroid tumors. Original data processing: A classifier of distant metastasis in papillary thyroid cancer was built from CDR3 differences (across clinicopathological groups). TCRdb re-processed the PCR reads through MiXCR. TCRdb's processing, not the authors' own work, is the source of the V and J calls. The sample lists fewer than 25,000 clones; roughly 24% were seen once. Germline-derived CDR1 and CDR2 are MGHRA and YSYEKL. The V gene lost 1 base and the J gene lost 0 bases, with 13 bases spanning the gap. The CDR3 has 17 amino acids. General study results and limits: For both blood and tumor, malignant thyroid tumors reportedly showed significantly higher TCR beta diversity than benign nodules did.

This clone was picked up a small number of times. As yet, its antigen is unknown. Not a single patient had been given any form of treatment at any point before undergoing thyroid surgery. The V gene is TRBV4-1, the J gene TRBJ2-1; possible D gene TRBD2, 5 bases. The sequenced material came from blood. The origin of this receptor is a male donor with papillary thyroid cancer or a benign thyroid nodule (not recorded which). Some clones in this sample may be carry-over from other donors' samples. The chain's CDR3 is CASSQVRGPSSYNEQFF. The CDR3 region has the DNA TGCGCCAGCAGCCAAGTAAGAGGGCCGAGCTCCTACAATGAGCAGTTCTTC.